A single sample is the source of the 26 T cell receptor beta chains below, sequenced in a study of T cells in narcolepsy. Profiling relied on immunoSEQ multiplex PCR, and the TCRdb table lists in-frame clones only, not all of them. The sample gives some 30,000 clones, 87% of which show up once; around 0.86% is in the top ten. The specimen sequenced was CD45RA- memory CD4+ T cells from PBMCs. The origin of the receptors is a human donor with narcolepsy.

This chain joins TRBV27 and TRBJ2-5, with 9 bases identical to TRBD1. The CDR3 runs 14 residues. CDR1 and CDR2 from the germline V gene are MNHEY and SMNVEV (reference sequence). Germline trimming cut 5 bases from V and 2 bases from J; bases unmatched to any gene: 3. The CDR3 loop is CASSTDRGQETQYF. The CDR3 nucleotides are TGTGCCAGCAGTACGGACAGGGGACAAGAGACCCAGTACTTC.

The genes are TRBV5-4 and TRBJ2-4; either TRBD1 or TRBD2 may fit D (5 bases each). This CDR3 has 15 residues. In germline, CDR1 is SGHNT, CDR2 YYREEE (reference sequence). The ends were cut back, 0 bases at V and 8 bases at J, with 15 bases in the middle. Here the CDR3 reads CASSLVTGRGDIQYF. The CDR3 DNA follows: TGTGCCAGCAGCTTGGTAACTGGACGAGGGGACATTCAGTACTTC. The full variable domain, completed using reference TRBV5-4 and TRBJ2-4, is ETGVTQSPTHLIKTRGQQVTLRCSSQSGHNTVSWYQQALGQGPQFIFQYYREEENGRGNFPPRFSGLQFPNYSSELNVNALELDDSALYLCASSLVTGRGDIQYFGAGTRLSVL.

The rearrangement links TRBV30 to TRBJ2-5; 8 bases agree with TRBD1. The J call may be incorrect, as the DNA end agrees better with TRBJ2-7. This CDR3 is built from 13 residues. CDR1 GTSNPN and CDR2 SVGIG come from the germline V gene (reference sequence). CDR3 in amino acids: CAWARDRINEQYF. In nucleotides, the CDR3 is TGTGCCTGGGCCCGGGACAGGATCAACGAGCAGTACTTC.

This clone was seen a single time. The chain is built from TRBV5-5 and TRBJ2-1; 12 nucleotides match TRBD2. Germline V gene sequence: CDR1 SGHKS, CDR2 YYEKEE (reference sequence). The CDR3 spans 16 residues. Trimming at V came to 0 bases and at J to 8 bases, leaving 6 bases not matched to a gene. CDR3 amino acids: CASSLGLAGGPYEQFF. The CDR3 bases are TGTGCCAGCAGCTTGGGGCTAGCGGGAGGGCCCTATGAGCAGTTCTTC.

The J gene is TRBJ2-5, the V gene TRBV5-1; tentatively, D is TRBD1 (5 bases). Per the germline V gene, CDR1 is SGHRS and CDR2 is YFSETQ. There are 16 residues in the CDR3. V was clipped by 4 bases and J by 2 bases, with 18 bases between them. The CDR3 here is CASSLTTGAGQETQYF. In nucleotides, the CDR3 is TGCGCCAGCAGCCTAACTACCGGAGCAGGGCAAGAGACCCAGTACTTC. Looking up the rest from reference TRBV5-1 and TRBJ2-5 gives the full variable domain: KAGVTQTPRYLIKTRGQQVTLSCSPISGHRSVSWYQQTPGQGLQFLFEYFSETQRNKGNFPGRFSGRQFSNSRSEMNVSTLELGDSALYLCASSLTTGAGQETQYFGPGTRLLVL.

CDR3 DNA sequence: TGTGCTAGTGGTATAGGGGGCGGTGGCGGCACTGAAGCTTTCTTT. Translated: CASGIGGGGGTEAFF. The gene calls are TRBV12-5 and TRBJ1-1; the match to TRBD1 covers 7 bases. Per the germline V gene, CDR1 is LGHNT and CDR2 is FRNRAP. V trimming: 5 bases; J trimming: 4 bases; junction bases outside the gene matches: 10. This CDR3 region has 15 residues.

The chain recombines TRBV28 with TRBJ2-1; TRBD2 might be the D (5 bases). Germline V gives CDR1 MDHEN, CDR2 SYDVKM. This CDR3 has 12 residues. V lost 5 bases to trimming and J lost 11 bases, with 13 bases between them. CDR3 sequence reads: CASSPLRGQQFF. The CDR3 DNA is TGTGCCAGCAGTCCTCTCCGGGGTCAGCAGTTCTTC.

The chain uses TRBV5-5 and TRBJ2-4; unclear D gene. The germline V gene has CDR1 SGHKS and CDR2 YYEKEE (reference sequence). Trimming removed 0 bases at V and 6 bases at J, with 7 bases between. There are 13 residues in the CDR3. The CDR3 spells CASSLGQINIQYF. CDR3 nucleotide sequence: TGTGCCAGCAGCTTGGGCCAGATAAACATTCAGTACTTC.

In nucleotides, the CDR3 is TGTGCCAGCAGTTTCGGGGTCCTGGGAGGGGTAAGCAATCAGCCCCAGCATTTT. This sequence encodes CASSFGVLGGVSNQPQHF. The V and J genes are TRBV28 and TRBJ1-5, with TRBD1 as a possible D gene (5 bases). Germline lookup yields CDR1 MDHEN and CDR2 SYDVKM. Trimming pared 3 bases from V and 1 base from J, leaving 19 bases between. CDR3 size: 18 residues.

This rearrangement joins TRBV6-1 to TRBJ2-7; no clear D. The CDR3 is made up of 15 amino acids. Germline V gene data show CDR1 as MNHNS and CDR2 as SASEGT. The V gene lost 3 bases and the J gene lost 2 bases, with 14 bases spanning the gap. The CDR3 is CASSELGLKTYEQYF. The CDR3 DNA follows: TGTGCCAGCAGTGAGTTAGGGTTGAAGACCTACGAGCAGTACTTC.

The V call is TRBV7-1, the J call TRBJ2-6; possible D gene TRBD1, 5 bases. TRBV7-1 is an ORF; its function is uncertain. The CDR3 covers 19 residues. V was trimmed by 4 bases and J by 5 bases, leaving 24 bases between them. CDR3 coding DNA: TGTGCCAGCAGCTTAGAGGTTCACGAAGGACAAAGTCGGGCCAACGTCCTGACTTTC. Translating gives CASSLEVHEGQSRANVLTF.

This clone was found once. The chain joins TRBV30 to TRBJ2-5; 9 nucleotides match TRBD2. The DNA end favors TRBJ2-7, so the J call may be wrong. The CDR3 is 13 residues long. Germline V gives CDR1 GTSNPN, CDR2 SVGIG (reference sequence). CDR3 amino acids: CACGLASSYEQYF. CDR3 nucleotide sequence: TGTGCCTGCGGACTAGCGAGCTCCTACGAGCAGTACTTC.

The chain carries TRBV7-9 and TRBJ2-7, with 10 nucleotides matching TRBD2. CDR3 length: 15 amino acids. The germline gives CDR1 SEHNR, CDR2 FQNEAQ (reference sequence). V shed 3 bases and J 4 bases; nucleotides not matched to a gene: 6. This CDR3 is CASSFGTSARYEQYF. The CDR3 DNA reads TGTGCCAGCAGCTTCGGGACTAGCGCCCGGTACGAGCAGTACTTC.

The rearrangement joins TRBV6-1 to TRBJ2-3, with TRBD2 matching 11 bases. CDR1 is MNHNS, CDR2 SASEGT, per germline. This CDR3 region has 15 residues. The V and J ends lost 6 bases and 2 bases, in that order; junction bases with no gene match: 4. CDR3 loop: CASSRLAGTTDTQYF. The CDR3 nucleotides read TGTGCCAGCAGCCGACTAGCGGGGACCACAGATACGCAGTATTTT.

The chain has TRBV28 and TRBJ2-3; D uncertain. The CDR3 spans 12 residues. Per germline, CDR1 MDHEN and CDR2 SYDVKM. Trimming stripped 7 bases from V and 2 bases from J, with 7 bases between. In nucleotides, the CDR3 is TGTGCCAGCAATACAAACACAGATACGCAGTATTTT. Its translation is CASNTNTDTQYF.

This chain's CDR3 is CASSFRAGSYEQYF. The CDR3, as DNA: TGTGCCAGCAGCTTTCGAGCGGGGTCCTACGAGCAGTACTTC. The gene calls are TRBV7-2 and TRBJ2-5, with TRBD2 identical over 7 bases. The closer fit of TRBJ2-7 to the DNA end suggests the J call may be wrong. Germline CDR1 SGHTA, CDR2 FQGNSA. This CDR3 region has 14 residues.

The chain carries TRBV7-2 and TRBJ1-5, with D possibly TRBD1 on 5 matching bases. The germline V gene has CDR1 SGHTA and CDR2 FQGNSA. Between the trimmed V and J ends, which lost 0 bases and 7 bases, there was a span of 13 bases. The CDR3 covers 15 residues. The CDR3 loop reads CASSLALGAPQPQHF. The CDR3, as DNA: TGTGCCAGCAGCTTAGCTCTAGGGGCTCCCCAGCCCCAGCATTTT.

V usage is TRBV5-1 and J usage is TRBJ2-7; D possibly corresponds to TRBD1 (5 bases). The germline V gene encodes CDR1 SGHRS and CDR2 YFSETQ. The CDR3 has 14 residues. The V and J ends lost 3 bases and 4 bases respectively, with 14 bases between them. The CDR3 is CASSSGDSRYEQYF. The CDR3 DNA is TGCGCCAGCAGCTCGGGTGACAGTCGATACGAGCAGTACTTC. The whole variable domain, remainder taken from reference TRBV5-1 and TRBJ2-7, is KAGVTQTPRYLIKTRGQQVTLSCSPISGHRSVSWYQQTPGQGLQFLFEYFSETQRNKGNFPGRFSGRQFSNSRSEMNVSTLELGDSALYLCASSSGDSRYEQYFGPGTRLTVT.

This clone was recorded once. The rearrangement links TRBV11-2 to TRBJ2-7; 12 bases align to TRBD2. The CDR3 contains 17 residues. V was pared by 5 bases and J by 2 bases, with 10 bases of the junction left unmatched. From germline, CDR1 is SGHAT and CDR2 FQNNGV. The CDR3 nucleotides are TGTGCCAGCAGCGACTTTCCGACTAGCGGGGGACCCTACGAGCAGTACTTC. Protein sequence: CASSDFPTSGGPYEQYF. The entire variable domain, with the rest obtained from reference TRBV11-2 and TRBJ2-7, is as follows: EAGVAQSPRYKIIEKRQSVAFWCNPISGHATLYWYQQILGQGPKLLIQFQNNGVVDDSQLPKDRFSAERLKGVDSTLKIQPAKLEDSAVYLCASSDFPTSGGPYEQYFGPGTRLTVT.

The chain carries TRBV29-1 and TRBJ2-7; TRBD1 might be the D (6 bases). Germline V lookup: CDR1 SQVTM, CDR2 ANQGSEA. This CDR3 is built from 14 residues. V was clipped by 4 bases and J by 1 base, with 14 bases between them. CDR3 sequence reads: CSVVSAQGSYEQYF. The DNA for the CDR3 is TGCAGCGTTGTGTCGGCACAGGGATCCTACGAGCAGTACTTC.

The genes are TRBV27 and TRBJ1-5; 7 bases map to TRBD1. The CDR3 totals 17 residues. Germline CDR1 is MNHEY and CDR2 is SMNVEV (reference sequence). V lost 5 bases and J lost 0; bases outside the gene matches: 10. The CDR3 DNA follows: TGTGCCAGCAGTCCGCTGGGGACAGTCAATAGCAATCAGCCCCAGCATTTT. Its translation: CASSPLGTVNSNQPQHF.

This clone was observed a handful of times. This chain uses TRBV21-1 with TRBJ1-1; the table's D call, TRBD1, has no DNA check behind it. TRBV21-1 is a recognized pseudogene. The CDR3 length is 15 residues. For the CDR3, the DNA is TGTGCCAGCGCCTCGGTGGGGGCCCCGAACACTGAAGCTTTCTTT. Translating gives CASASVGAPNTEAFF.

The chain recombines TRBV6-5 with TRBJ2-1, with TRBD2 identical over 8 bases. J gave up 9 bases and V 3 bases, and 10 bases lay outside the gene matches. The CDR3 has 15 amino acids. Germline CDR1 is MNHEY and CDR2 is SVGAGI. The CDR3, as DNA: TGTGCCAGCAGTTATGGAGGGGCGGGAGGCAGTGAGCAGTTCTTC. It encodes CASSYGGAGGSEQFF.

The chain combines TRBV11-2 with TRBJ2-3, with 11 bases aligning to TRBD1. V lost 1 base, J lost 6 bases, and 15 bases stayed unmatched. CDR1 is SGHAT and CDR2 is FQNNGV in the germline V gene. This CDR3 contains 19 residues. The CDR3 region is CASSLVPTAGQGAWDTQYF. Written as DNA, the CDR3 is TGTGCCAGCAGCTTAGTCCCCACCGCTGGACAGGGGGCATGGGATACGCAGTATTTT.

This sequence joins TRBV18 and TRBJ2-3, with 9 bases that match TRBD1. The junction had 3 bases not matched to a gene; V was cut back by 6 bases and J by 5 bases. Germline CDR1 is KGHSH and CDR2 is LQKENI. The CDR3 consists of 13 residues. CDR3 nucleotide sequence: TGTGCCAGCTCTCGGGACAGGGTAGATACGCAGTATTTT. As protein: CASSRDRVDTQYF.

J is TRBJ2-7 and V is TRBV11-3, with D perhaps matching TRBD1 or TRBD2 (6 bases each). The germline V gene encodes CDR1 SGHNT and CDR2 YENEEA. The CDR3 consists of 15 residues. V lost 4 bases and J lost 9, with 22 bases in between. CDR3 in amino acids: CASSSLGGTGQAQYF. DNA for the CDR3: TGTGCCAGCAGCTCCCTCGGGGGAACAGGGCAAGCGCAGTACTTC. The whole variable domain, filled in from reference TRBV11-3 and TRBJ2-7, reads EAGVVQSPRYKIIEKKQPVAFWCNPISGHNTLYWYLQNLGQGPELLIRYENEEAVDDSQLPKDRFSAERLKGVDSTLKIQPAELGDSAVYLCASSSLGGTGQAQYFGPGTRLTVT.